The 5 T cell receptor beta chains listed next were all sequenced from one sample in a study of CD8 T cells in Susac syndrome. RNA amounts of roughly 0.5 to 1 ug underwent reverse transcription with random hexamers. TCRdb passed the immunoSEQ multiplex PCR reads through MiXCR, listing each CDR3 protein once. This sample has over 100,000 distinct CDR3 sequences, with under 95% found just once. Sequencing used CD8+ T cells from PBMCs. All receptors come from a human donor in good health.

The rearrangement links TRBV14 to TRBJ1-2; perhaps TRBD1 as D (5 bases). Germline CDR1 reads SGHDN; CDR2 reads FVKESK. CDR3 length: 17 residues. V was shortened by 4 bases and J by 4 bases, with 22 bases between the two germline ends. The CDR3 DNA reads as TGTGCCAGCAGCCCGTCTAGGGGAGGACGGGGGATCTATGGCTACACCTTC. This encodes CASSPSRGGRGIYGYTF.

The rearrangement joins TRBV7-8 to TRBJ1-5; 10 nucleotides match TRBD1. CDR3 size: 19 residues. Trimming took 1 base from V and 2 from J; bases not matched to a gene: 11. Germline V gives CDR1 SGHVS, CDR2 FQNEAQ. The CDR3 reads CASSLDPRQGAFGNQPQHF. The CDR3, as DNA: TGTGCCAGCAGCTTAGATCCTCGACAGGGGGCATTTGGCAATCAGCCCCAGCATTTT.

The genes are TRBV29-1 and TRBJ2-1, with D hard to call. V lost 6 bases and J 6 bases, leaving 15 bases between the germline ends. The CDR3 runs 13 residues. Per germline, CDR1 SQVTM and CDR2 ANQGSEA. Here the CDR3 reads CSVLGQTFNEQFF. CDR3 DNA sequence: TGCAGCGTGCTCGGGCAGACATTCAATGAGCAGTTCTTC.

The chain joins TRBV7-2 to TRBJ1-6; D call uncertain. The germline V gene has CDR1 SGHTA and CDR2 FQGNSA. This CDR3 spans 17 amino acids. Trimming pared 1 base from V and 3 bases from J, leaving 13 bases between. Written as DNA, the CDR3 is TGTGCCAGCAGCTTAGGACGGGATAGGAACTATAATTCACCCCTCCACTTT. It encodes CASSLGRDRNYNSPLHF.

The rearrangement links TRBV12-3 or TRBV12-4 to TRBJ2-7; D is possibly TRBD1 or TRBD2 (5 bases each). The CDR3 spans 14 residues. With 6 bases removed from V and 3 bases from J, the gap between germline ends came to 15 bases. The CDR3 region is CASSHRDGFYEQYF. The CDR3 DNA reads TGTGCCAGCAGCCACCGGGACGGATTCTACGAGCAGTACTTC.